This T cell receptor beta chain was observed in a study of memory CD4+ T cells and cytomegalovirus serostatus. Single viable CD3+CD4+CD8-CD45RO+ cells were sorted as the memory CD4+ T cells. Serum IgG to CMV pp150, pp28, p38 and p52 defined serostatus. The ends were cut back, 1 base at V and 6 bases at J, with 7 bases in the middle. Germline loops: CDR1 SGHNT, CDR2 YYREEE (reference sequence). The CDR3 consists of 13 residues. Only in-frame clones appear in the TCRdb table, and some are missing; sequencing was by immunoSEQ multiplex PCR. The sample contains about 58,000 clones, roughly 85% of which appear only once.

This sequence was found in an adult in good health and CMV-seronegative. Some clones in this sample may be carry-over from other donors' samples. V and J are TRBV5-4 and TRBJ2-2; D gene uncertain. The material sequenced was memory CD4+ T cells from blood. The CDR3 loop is CASSLWGSGELFF. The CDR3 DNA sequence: TGTGCCAGCAGCTTGTGGGGATCCGGGGAGCTGTTTTTT.